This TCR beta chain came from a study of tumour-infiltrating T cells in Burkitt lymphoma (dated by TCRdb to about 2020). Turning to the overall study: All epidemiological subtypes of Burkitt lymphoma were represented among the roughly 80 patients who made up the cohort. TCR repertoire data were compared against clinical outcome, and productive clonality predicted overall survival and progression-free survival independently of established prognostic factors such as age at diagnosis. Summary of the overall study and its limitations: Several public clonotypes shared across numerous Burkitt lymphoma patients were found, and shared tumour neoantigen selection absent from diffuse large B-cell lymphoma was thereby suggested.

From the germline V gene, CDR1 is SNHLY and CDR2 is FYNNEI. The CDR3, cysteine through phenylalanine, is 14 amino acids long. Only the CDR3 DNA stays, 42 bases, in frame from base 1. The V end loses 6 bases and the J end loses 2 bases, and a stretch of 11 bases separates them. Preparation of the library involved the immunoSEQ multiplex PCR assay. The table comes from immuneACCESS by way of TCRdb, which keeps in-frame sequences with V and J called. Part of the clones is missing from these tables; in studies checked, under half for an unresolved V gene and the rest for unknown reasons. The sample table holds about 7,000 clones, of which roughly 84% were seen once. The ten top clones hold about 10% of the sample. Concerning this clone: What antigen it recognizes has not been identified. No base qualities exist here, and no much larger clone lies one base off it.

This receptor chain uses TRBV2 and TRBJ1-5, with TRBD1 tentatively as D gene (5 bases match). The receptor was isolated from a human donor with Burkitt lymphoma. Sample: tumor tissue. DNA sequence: TGTGCCAGCAGAGAGACAGCACGCAATCAGCCCCAGCATTTT. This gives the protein CASRETARNQPQHF.